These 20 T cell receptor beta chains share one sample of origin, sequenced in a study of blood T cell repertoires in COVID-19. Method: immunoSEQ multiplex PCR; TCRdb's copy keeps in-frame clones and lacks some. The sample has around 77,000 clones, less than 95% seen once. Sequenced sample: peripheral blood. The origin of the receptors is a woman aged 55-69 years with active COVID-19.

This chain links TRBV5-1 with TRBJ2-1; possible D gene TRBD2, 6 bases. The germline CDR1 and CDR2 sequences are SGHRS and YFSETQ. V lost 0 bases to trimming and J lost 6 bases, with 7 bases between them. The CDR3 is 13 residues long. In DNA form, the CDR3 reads TGCGCCAGCAGCTTGGAACTAGCCAATGAGCAGTTCTTC. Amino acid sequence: CASSLELANEQFF.

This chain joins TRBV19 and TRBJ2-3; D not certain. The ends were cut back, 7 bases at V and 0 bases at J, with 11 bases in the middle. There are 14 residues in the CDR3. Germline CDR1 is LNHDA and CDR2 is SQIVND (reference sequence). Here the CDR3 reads CASKEQLSTDTQYF. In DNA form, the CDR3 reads TGTGCCAGTAAGGAACAGCTAAGCACAGATACGCAGTATTTT.

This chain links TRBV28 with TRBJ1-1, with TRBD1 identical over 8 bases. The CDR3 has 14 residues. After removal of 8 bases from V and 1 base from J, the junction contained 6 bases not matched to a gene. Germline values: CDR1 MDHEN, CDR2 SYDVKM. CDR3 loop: CASVWTGRNTEAFF. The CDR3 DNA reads TGTGCCAGCGTCTGGACAGGGAGGAACACTGAAGCTTTCTTT.

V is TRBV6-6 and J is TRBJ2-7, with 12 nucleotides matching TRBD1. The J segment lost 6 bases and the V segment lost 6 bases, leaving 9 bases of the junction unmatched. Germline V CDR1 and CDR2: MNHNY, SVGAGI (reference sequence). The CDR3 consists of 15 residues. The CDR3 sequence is CASRGTGTGGFEQYF. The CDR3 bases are TGTGCCAGCAGGGGAACCGGGACAGGGGGCTTCGAGCAGTACTTC.

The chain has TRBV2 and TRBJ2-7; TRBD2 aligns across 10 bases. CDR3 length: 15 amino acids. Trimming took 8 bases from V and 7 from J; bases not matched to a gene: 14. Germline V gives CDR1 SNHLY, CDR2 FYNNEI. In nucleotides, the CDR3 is TGTGCCAGCCACCCCACCGGACTAGCGGAGGGGGAGCAGTACTTC. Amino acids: CASHPTGLAEGEQYF.

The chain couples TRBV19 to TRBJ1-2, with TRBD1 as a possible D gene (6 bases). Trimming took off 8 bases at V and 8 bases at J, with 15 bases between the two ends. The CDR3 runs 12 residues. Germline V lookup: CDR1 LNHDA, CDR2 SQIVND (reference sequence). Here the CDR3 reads CASYYRVQGYTF. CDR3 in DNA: TGTGCCAGTTACTACAGGGTGCAGGGCTACACCTTC.

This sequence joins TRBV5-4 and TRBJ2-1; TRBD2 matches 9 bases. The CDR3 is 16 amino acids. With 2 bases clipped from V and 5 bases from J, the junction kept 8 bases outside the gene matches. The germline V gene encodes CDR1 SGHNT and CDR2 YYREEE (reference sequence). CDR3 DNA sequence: TGTGCCAGCAGCTTCCTGGGGGCGGGAGGGAACAATGAGCAGTTCTTC. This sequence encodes CASSFLGAGGNNEQFF.

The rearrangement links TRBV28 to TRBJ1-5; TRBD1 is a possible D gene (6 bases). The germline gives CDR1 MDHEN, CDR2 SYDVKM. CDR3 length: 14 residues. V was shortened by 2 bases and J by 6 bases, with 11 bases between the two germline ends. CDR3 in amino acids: CASSLAGEGQPQHF. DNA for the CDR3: TGTGCCAGCAGTTTAGCAGGGGAGGGTCAGCCCCAGCATTTT.

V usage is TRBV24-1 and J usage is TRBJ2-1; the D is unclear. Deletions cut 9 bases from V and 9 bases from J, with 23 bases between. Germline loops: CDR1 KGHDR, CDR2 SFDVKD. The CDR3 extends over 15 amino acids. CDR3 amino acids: CATALSGAELGEQFF. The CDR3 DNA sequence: TGTGCCACCGCCCTATCTGGCGCCGAGCTAGGTGAGCAGTTCTTC.

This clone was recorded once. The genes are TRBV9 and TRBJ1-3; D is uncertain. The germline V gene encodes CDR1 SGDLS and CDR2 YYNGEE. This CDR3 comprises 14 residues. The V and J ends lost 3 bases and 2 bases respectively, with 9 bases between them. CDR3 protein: CASSGRGAGNTIYF. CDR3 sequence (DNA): TGTGCCAGCAGCGGCAGAGGTGCTGGAAACACCATATATTTT.

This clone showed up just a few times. CDR3 residues: CASSAGTGHHEQYF. In nucleotides, the CDR3 is TGCGCCAGCAGTGCCGGGACAGGGCACCACGAGCAGTACTTC. The rearrangement joins TRBV10-1 to TRBJ2-7, with 9 bases matching TRBD1. Trimming removed 4 bases from V and 5 bases from J; junction bases left unmatched: 6. Germline lookup yields CDR1 WNHNN and CDR2 SYGVQD (reference sequence). The CDR3 extends over 14 amino acids.

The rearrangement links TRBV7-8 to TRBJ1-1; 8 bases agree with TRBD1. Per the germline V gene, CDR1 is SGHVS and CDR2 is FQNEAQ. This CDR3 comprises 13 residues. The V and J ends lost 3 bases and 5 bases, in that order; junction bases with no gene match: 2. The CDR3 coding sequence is TGTGCCAGCAGCTTGGACAGGGTGACTGAAGCTTTCTTT. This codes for CASSLDRVTEAFF.

The CDR3 DNA reads TGTGCCATCAGTGAGTCGACTAGCGCTAATGAGCAGTTCTTC. Amino acid sequence: CAISESTSANEQFF. The V gene is TRBV10-3, the J gene TRBJ2-1; 8 bases line up with TRBD2. Germline loops: CDR1 ENHRY, CDR2 SYGVKD. The V segment lost 0 bases and the J segment 7 bases; nucleotides outside the gene matches: 2. This CDR3 contains 14 residues.

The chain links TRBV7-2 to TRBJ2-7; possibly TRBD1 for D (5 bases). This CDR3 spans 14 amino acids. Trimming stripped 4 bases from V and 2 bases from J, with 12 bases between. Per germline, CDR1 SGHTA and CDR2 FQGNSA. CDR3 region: CASSSNRIAYEQYF. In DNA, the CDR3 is TGTGCCAGCAGCTCGAACAGGATAGCCTACGAGCAGTACTTC.

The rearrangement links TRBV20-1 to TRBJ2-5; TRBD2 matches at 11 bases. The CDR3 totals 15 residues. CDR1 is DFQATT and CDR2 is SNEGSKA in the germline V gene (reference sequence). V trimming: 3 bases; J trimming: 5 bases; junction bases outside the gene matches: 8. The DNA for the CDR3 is TGCAGTGCTAGTGCTCTAGCGGGAGGTAGGGAGACCCAGTACTTC. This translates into CSASALAGGRETQYF.

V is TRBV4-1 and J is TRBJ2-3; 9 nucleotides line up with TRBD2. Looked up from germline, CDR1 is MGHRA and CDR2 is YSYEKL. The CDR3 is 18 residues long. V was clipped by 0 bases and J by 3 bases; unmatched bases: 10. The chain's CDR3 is CASSQEAGTSRKTDTQYF. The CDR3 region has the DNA TGCGCCAGCAGCCAAGAGGCGGGGACTAGCAGAAAAACAGATACGCAGTATTTT.

CDR3 coding DNA: TGTGCCAGCAGCTTAGCTGGCAGGGATGCTTTCTTT. Encoded protein: CASSLAGRDAFF. The J gene is TRBJ1-1, the V gene TRBV7-8; a weak D match, TRBD1 (5 bases). Trimming took off 0 bases at V and 11 bases at J, with 10 bases between the two ends. The length of the CDR3 is 12 residues. Germline values: CDR1 SGHVS, CDR2 FQNEAQ.

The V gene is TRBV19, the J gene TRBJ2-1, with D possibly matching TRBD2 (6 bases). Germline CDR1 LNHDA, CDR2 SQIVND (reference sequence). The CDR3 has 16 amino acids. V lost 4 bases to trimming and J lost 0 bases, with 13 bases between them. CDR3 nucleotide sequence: TGTGCCAGTAGTACCCTAGCGCCGAGCTCCTACAATGAGCAGTTCTTC. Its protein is CASSTLAPSSYNEQFF. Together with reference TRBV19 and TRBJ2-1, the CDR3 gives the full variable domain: DGGITQSPKYLFRKEGQNVTLSCEQNLNHDAMYWYRQDPGQGLRLIYYSQIVNDFQKGDIAEGYSVSREKKESFPLTVTSAQKNPTAFYLCASSTLAPSSYNEQFFGPGTRLTVL.

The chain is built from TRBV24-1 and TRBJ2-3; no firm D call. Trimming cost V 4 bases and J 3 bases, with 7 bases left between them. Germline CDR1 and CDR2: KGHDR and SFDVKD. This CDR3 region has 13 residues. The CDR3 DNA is TGTGCCACCAGTGAACACAATACAGATACGCAGTATTTT. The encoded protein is CATSEHNTDTQYF.

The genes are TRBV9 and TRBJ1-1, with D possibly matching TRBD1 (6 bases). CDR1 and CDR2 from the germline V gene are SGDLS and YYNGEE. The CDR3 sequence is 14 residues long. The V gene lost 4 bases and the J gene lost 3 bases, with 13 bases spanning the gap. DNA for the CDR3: TGTGCCAGCAGCTCCAGGGGTGGAGACACTGAAGCTTTCTTT. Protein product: CASSSRGGDTEAFF.